Sequencing of this T cell receptor beta chain was carried out in a study of OX40 agonist ivuxolimab in advanced cancers. Sequenced by immunoSEQ multiplex PCR; TCRdb stores in-frame clones only, minus some. The sample holds 60,000 to 65,000 clones, around 80% seen once. The trim removed 0 bases at V and 4 bases at J, leaving 2 bases unmatched. The CDR3 covers 14 residues. Looked up from germline, CDR1 is SGDLS and CDR2 is YYNGEE. This rearrangement joins TRBV9 to TRBJ1-2, with TRBD1 identical over 8 bases. The sequencing here drew on CD4+ or CD8+ T cells sorted from blood, taken in a trial of the OX40 agonist ivuxolimab. The TCR originated in an adult with an advanced solid tumor such as melanoma, head and neck, liver or kidney cancer. The CDR3 DNA is TGTGCCAGCAGCGTAGCAACAGGGGGCTATGGCTACACCTTC. This encodes CASSVATGGYGYTF. Drawing the rest from reference TRBV9 and TRBJ1-2, the complete variable domain is DSGVTQTPKHLITATGQRVTLRCSPRSGDLSVYWYQQSLDQGLQFLIQYYNGEERAKGNILERFSAQQFPDLHSELNLSSLELGDSALYFCASSVATGGYGYTFGSGTRLTVV.